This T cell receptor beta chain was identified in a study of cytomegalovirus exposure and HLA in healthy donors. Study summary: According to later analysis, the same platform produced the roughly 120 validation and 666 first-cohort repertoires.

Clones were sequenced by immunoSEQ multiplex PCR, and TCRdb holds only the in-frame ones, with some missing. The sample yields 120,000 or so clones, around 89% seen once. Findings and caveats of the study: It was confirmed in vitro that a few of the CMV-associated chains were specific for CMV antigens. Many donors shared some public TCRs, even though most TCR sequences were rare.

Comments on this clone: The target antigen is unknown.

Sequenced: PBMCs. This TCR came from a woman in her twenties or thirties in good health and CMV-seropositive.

This CDR3 is CASSQGNQPQHF. In DNA form, the CDR3 reads TGTGCCAGCAGCCAGGGGAACCAGCCCCAGCATTTT. The chain couples TRBV28 to TRBJ1-5, with D possibly TRBD1 on 6 matching bases. The V end lost 6 bases, the J end lost 7 bases, and 10 bases lay between the germline ends. The germline CDR1 and CDR2 sequences are MDHEN and SYDVKM. The CDR3 covers 12 residues.